The source of this TCR beta chain is a study of T cells in localized non-small cell lung cancer (dated by TCRdb to 2018 to 2020). About the study as a whole: The study examined T cell repertoires in a few hundred patients with early-stage NSCLC and compared tumors with uninvolved tumor-adjacent lungs. The cohort was made up of under 250 treatment-naive NSCLC patients whose localized lung tumors had been resected. A mean age of around 66 years was recorded for the NSCLC patients, of whom more than 120 were male and 95 to 110 were female. General conclusions and limits of the study: Higher T cell density in blood was associated with longer overall survival, whereas higher clonality in adjacent lung was associated with shorter survival. A median of 57 of the top 100 tumor clones were detected in paired uninvolved adjacent lung, and 28 of these tumor clones were also found among the top 100 clones of the paired uninvolved adjacent lung. Because the study design was exploratory, TCR variables were selected using unadjusted p-values without false-discovery rate correction. Multi-region tumor sequencing was not performed, so intratumor heterogeneity could not be excluded. Uninvolved tumor-adjacent lung showed the highest T cell clonality, higher than tumor, which suggests more focused antigenic responses in the uninvolved tumor-adjacent lung.

Concerning this clone: Its antigen is still unknown. Within one base of it there is no much larger clone, and no base qualities were kept.

At diagnosis, tumor, uninvolved tumor-adjacent lung and peripheral blood were collected and then preserved as a mix of FFPE and fresh-frozen material. For TCR repertoire profiling, the blood samples were analyzed as peripheral blood mononuclear cells. The immunoSEQ Assay was used to sequence TCR beta CDR3 regions from DNA. On the study's bioinformatics: To compute T cell density, TCR beta template counts were normalized to usable DNA, which was estimated by amplifying housekeeping genes. Richness was estimated using the preseqR package, with extrapolation to 400,000 templates for PBMC samples and to 120,000 templates for tissue samples. Clonality was defined by subtracting Pielou's evenness from one. To identify tissue-enriched TCRs, differential abundance testing was run on productive amino-acid clonotypes with a minimum total count of 5 and an alpha of 0.1. The Jaccard Index and the Morisita Overlap Index were used to quantify repertoire overlap between compartments. GLIPH grouped TCR beta CDR3s together with public tetramer-defined viral CDR3s, and a viral motif had to include at least three viral sequences and also show V-gene enrichment. What TCRdb holds here is the immuneACCESS table cut down to in-frame rearrangements. Part of the clones is not present; checked against another copy, under half of the missing clones reflect an unresolved V gene, and the others are unexplained. The DNA was the basis for D and trimming; V, J and clone size are from that table. The sample table holds about 26,000 clones, of which 91% were seen once. The top ten hold roughly 4% of the sample.

This TCR was sampled from a female donor older than 55 with stage II squamous cell lung carcinoma. Source: peripheral blood, taken before any cancer treatment.

In nucleotides, the sequence is TGTGCCAGCAGCCCAGGCGGCGGGCGTAGTTCAGTGCAGTACTTC. Its coded protein is CASSPGGGRSSVQYF. The rearranged chain carries TRBV7-9 and TRBJ2-7, and the D gene may be TRBD2, 5 bases matching. V lost 5 bases and J lost 9 bases; the stretch between them is 23 bases long. Counted from cysteine to phenylalanine, this CDR3 has 15 amino acids. Only the CDR3 part of the read is kept: 45 bases, read in frame from the first base. Via the germline V gene (reference sequence), CDR1 is SEHNR and CDR2 FQNEAQ.